Listed below are T cell receptor beta chains from one sample, sequenced in a study of blood T cells in healthy people across ages. TCRdb called the 5' RACE reads again in MiXCR, with one record for every CDR3 protein. The repertoire holds some 1.5 million distinct CDR3 sequences, with under 30% as singletons. Specimen: blood. Receptors were obtained from a woman aged 30 to 39 in good health. CDR3s include the opening cysteine and the closing phenylalanine or tryptophan. A D gene is named only where the DNA matches it firmly. For some rows the clone size is stated as once, few or many, or as a class when expanded; others skip it.

>TRBV29-1|-|TRBJ2-5|-
TGCAGCGTTGAAAAGGACAGAGGGAATGAGCGGTACTTC
CSVEKDRGNERYF
>TRBV12-3/TRBV12-4|TRBD2|TRBJ2-3|-
TGTGCCAGCAGTCCTGCCGAGGGGAAGCGGGAGGCAAATACGCAGTATTTT
CASSPAEGKREANTQYF
>TRBV3-1|TRBD2|TRBJ2-1|few
TGTGCCAGTGTCCTAGCGGGACGGTACAATGAGCAGTTCTTC
CASVLAGRYNEQFF
>TRBV6-1|TRBD1|TRBJ2-3|few
TGTGCCAGCAGTCGAGCCGGGACAGCGGGCACAGATACGCAGTATTTT
CASSRAGTAGTDTQYF
>TRBV15|-|TRBJ1-5|-
TGTGCCACCGGCAGACAATATAGCAATCAGCCCCAGCATTTT
CATGRQYSNQPQHF
>TRBV6-5|-|TRBJ2-7|-
TGTGCCAGCAGTAAAATCCCCAGCTCCTACAATGAGCAGTACTTC
CASSKIPSSYNEQYF
>TRBV2|-|TRBJ2-7|-
TGTGCCAGCAAGAGTTACTCCTACGAGCAGTACTTC
CASKSYSYEQYF
>TRBV5-5|-|TRBJ2-7|-
TGTGCCAGCAGCCCCACGCGGGGTCAAGCAGTGGTCGAGCAGTACTTC
CASSPTRGQAVVEQYF
>TRBV11-2|-|TRBJ2-3|few
TGTGCCAGCAGCTTGCAGGGGTATAGCACAGATACGCAGTATTTT
CASSLQGYSTDTQYF
>TRBV3-1|-|TRBJ2-7|many
TGCGCCAGCAGCCAAGATGAGTACGAGCAGTACTTC
CASSQDEYEQYF
>TRBV20-1|TRBD2|TRBJ2-1|few
TGCAGTGCTCCGTGGGCGGGGGTTAATGAGCAGTTCTTC
CSAPWAGVNEQFF
>TRBV29-1|TRBD1|TRBJ2-3|few
TGCAGCGTTGGTGAAAGGGGGCTGAATACGCAGTATTTT
CSVGERGLNTQYF
>TRBV5-1|-|TRBJ2-1|few
TGCGCCAGCAGCCGCCGGACAGACTACAATGAGCAGTTCTTC
CASSRRTDYNEQFF
>TRBV7-2|TRBD1|TRBJ2-7|few
TGTGCCAGCAGCGCGATTCCGGACAGGATGAGCTCCTACGAGCAGTACTTC
CASSAIPDRMSSYEQYF
>TRBV20-1|-|TRBJ1-1|-
TGCAGTGCTGACGGGGGGTCCTCGGAAGCTTTCTTT
CSADGGSSEAFF
>TRBV20-1|TRBD1|TRBJ1-4|-
TGCAGTGCGAGCAGACAGGGTTTGTCTAATGAAAAACTGTTTTTT
CSASRQGLSNEKLFF
>TRBV10-3|TRBD2|TRBJ2-3|few
TGTGCCATCAGTCCCGGGAGGTCTGGGATCACAGATACGCAGTATTTT
CAISPGRSGITDTQYF
>TRBV18|-|TRBJ2-7|-
TGTGCCAGCTCACCATCAGCAGGGAACTACGAGCAGTACTTC
CASSPSAGNYEQYF
>TRBV6-5|TRBD2|TRBJ2-1|few
TGTGCCAGCAGACCCTCACTAGCGAGTGAGCAGTTCTTC
CASRPSLASEQFF
>TRBV3-1|TRBD1|TRBJ1-2|many
TGTGCCAGCACCTCCGATCCCCCCGCTGGACAGGGTGTCCGGTATGGCTACACCTTC
CASTSDPPAGQGVRYGYTF
>TRBV21-1|-|TRBJ2-3|few
TGTGCCAGCAGCGGTGGGTCCAAAGAGCGGGAGGAGGGCCCAGATACGCAGTATTTT
CASSGGSKEREEGPDTQYF
>TRBV11-1|-|TRBJ2-3|-
TGTGCCAGCAGCTTCGGGACCGAAGGGACCACAGATACGCAGTATTTT
CASSFGTEGTTDTQYF
>TRBV5-5|-|TRBJ2-7|-
TGTGCCAGCAGCTTGGATCTGGGGGCGGTGGCCTACGAGCAGTACTTC
CASSLDLGAVAYEQYF
>TRBV2|-|TRBJ2-2|-
TGTGCCAGCAGTGACCCAGGGTACAACACCGGGGAGCTGTTTTTT
CASSDPGYNTGELFF
>TRBV29-1|TRBD1|TRBJ1-4|many
TGCAGCGGTCGACAGGGGGTGGAAAAACTGTTTTTT
CSGRQGVEKLFF
>TRBV7-2|-|TRBJ2-5|-
TGTGCCAGCAGCTTAGAGAGGCTATCGGGAGAGACCCAGTACTTC
CASSLERLSGETQYF
>TRBV24-1|-|TRBJ2-2|few
TGTGCCACCAGTGCCGCGACAGATGACACCGGGGAGCTGTTTTTT
CATSAATDDTGELFF
>TRBV7-2|TRBD1|TRBJ1-4|-
TGTGCCAGCAGCCCTCGACAGGGGGTGAACCAAAAACTGTTTTTT
CASSPRQGVNQKLFF
>TRBV9|-|TRBJ1-5|-
TGTGCCAGCAGCGCCGACGGTCTCAATCAGCCCCAGCATTTT
CASSADGLNQPQHF
>TRBV9|-|TRBJ2-1|many
TGTGCCAGCAGCGCTGAAACTAGTTTGCGGAACGAGCAGTTCTTC
CASSAETSLRNEQFF
>TRBV12-3/TRBV12-4|-|TRBJ2-6|-
TGTGCCAGCACAGGGGCTACTTGGGCCAACGTCCTGACTTTC
CASTGATWANVLTF